The clone carrying this T cell receptor beta chain was recorded once. The sample carries other DNA sequences with the same CDR3. The data stem from a study of cytomegalovirus exposure and HLA in healthy donors. Trimming at V came to 3 bases and at J to 2 bases, leaving 1 base not matched to a gene. Per the germline V gene, CDR1 is MNHEY and CDR2 is SMNVEV (reference sequence). The CDR3 is made up of 14 amino acids. The data were produced by immunoSEQ multiplex PCR, yet TCRdb's version contains in-frame clones alone and is incomplete. This table has roughly 100,000 clones, 88% appearing once. The V call is TRBV27, the J call TRBJ2-7; 10 bases match TRBD1. The TCR was taken from a woman between 18 and 30 years old in good health and CMV-seropositive. Sequencing was carried out using PBMCs. This chain's CDR3 is CASSLGQGTYEQYF. The CDR3 DNA reads as TGTGCCAGCAGTTTGGGACAGGGGACCTACGAGCAGTACTTC.